Below are 24 T cell receptor beta chains sequenced from a single sample in a study of T cells in Graves' hyperthyroidism and ophthalmopathy. TCR beta CDR3 regions were amplified from RNA transcripts. TCR CDR3 regions were first amplified by RT-PCR with HTBI primers. TCRdb itself ran the multiplex PCR reads through MiXCR, one entry per CDR3 protein. The repertoire holds 450,000 to 650,000 distinct CDR3 sequences, 14% seen once, with approximately 6.4% in the top ten. The sequenced material came from blood. Every receptor here comes from a woman aged 18-29 years with Graves' ophthalmopathy.

On this clonotype: Mismatch with germline at one junction end may stem from a read error. The gene calls are TRBV14 and TRBJ1-1; 7 bases map to TRBD1. Germline CDR1 and CDR2: SGHDN and FVKESK. This CDR3 is built from 16 residues. Written as DNA, the CDR3 is TGTGCCGGCAGCCAAGGAATACAGGGGTGGAACACTGAAGCTTTCTTT. Translating gives CAGSQGIQGWNTEAFF.

The chain joins TRBV7-2 to TRBJ2-7; D might be TRBD2 (6 bases). Germline values: CDR1 SGHTA, CDR2 FQGNSA. V gave up 4 bases and J gave up 4 bases, with 14 bases separating them. CDR3 size: 14 residues. CDR3 sequence reads: CASSSGDWRYEQYF. The CDR3 nucleotides read TGTGCCAGCAGCTCGGGGGACTGGAGATACGAGCAGTACTTC.

In this sample, this clonotype turned up a few times. The chain has TRBV4-3 and TRBJ2-7; tentatively, D is TRBD1 or TRBD2 (5 bases each). This CDR3 is 16 amino acids long. Trimming took off 4 bases at V and 3 bases at J, with 19 bases between the two ends. Germline CDR1 is LGHNA and CDR2 is YSLEER. CDR3 sequence: CASSLGSGGFIYEQYF. The CDR3 nucleotides read TGCGCCAGCAGCCTCGGAAGTGGGGGTTTCATCTACGAGCAGTACTTC.

The V and J genes are TRBV20-1 and TRBJ2-1, with D possibly TRBD2 on 6 matching bases. Germline loops: CDR1 DFQATT, CDR2 SNEGSKA (reference sequence). This CDR3 comprises 15 residues. The V end lost 0 bases, the J end lost 4 bases, and 13 bases lay between the germline ends. DNA of the CDR3: TGCAGTGCTAGAGAGACGGGGGATCCTTACAATGAGCAGTTCTTC. The encoded protein is CSARETGDPYNEQFF.

This clonotype was counted at least ten times. The chain recombines TRBV3-1 with TRBJ2-5; D is unclear. Trimming shortened V by 3 bases and J by 5 bases, and 4 bases separated the two germline ends. Germline V gene sequence: CDR1 LGHDT, CDR2 YNNKEL (reference sequence). This CDR3 has 11 amino acids. CDR3 nucleotide sequence: TGTGCCAGCAGCCATAGTGAGACCCAGTACTTC. Its translation is CASSHSETQYF.

This clonotype has just a few counts. The genes are TRBV19 and TRBJ2-1; a weak D match, TRBD2 (5 bases). This CDR3 spans 14 amino acids. Deletions cut 3 bases from V and 9 bases from J, with 15 bases between. CDR1 LNHDA and CDR2 SQIVND come from the germline V gene (reference sequence). This CDR3 is CASSIGVPTGEQFF. CDR3 nucleotides: TGTGCCAGTAGTATCGGGGTCCCAACCGGTGAGCAGTTCTTC.

This clonotype was detected many times. The chain is built from TRBV6-2 or TRBV6-3 and TRBJ2-1; D remains ambiguous. The length of the CDR3 is 12 residues. V lost 0 bases and J lost 10, with 7 bases in between. Per germline, CDR1 MNHEY and CDR2 SVGEGT. The CDR3 DNA sequence: TGTGCCAGCAGTTACTCTAGCAGCGAGCAGTTCTTC. Translation gives CASSYSSSEQFF.

The table lists this clonotype with a few counts. J is TRBJ2-2 and V is TRBV2, with a tentative D call TRBD1 (5 bases). Looked up from germline, CDR1 is SNHLY and CDR2 is FYNNEI. CDR3 length: 14 residues. Trimming removed 6 bases from V and 7 bases from J, with 15 bases in between. CDR3 sequence: CASSAAQDFGELFF. The CDR3 DNA sequence: TGTGCCAGCAGCGCAGCACAGGATTTCGGGGAGCTGTTTTTT.

This clonotype has a handful of counts. The rearrangement links TRBV7-9 to TRBJ2-7; 7 bases agree with TRBD1. This CDR3 has 15 residues. Unmatched junction bases numbered 6, after V lost 0 bases and J lost 4 bases. Germline V gene sequence: CDR1 SEHNR, CDR2 FQNEAQ (reference sequence). CDR3 region: CASSLADRAYYEQYF. CDR3 nucleotides: TGTGCCAGCAGCTTAGCCGACAGGGCGTATTACGAGCAGTACTTC.

This clonotype was observed many times. The chain couples TRBV30 to TRBJ2-1, with D hard to call. Germline V gene data show CDR1 as GTSNPN and CDR2 as SVGIG (reference sequence). The CDR3 has 16 amino acids. Trimming took 0 bases from V and 6 from J, leaving 18 bases between them. CDR3 bases: TGTGCCTGGAGTGTACGTGGGGTATCCACTACCAATGAGCAGTTCTTC. Its translation: CAWSVRGVSTTNEQFF.

There are a few counts of this clonotype. J is TRBJ1-3 and V is TRBV27; D gene uncertain. The CDR3 is made up of 16 amino acids. V dropped 3 bases and J dropped 0 bases, with 12 bases sitting between them. Germline lookup yields CDR1 MNHEY and CDR2 SMNVEV (reference sequence). CDR3 sequence: CASSLLASGSGNTIYF. The CDR3 DNA is TGTGCCAGCAGTTTGTTGGCCAGCGGCTCTGGAAACACCATATATTTT.

This chain connects TRBV7-2 to TRBJ2-1; 7 nucleotides agree with TRBD1. V was pared by 5 bases and J by 6 bases, with 4 bases of the junction left unmatched. CDR3 length equals 13 residues. CDR1 is SGHTA and CDR2 is FQGNSA in the germline V gene. The CDR3 protein is CASSRGTANEQFF. In nucleotides, the CDR3 is TGTGCCAGCAGCCGAGGGACAGCCAATGAGCAGTTCTTC.

The J gene is TRBJ1-6, the V gene TRBV6-5; D not certain. V was shortened by 0 bases and J by 9 bases, with 9 bases between the two germline ends. CDR1 is MNHEY, CDR2 SVGAGI, per germline. The CDR3 has 14 amino acids. The CDR3 protein is CASSYSSGASPLHF. CDR3 bases: TGTGCCAGCAGTTACTCGTCCGGAGCTTCACCCCTCCACTTT.

The sample holds many counts of this clonotype. The chain employs TRBV6-2 or TRBV6-3 and TRBJ1-5, with TRBD1 matching over 7 bases. Unmatched junction bases numbered 11, after V lost 0 bases and J lost 0 bases. The CDR3 is 19 amino acids. Germline lookup yields CDR1 MNHEY and CDR2 SVGEGT. The CDR3 DNA sequence: TGTGCCAGCAGTTACTCGGACAGGTCTCATTATTATAGCAATCAGCCCCAGCATTTT. This encodes CASSYSDRSHYYSNQPQHF.

The J gene is TRBJ2-2, the V gene TRBV9; 9 bases match TRBD1. The length of the CDR3 is 19 residues. Germline CDR1 and CDR2: SGDLS and YYNGEE. With 7 bases clipped from V and 0 bases from J, the junction kept 16 bases outside the gene matches. CDR3 in amino acids: CASPMGQGYCRANTGELFF. CDR3 nucleotides: TGTGCCAGCCCCATGGGACAGGGATATTGTAGAGCGAACACCGGGGAGCTGTTTTTT.

The rearrangement links TRBV19 to TRBJ1-4; D may be TRBD1 (6 bases). Per germline, CDR1 LNHDA and CDR2 SQIVND (reference sequence). The V and J ends lost 5 bases and 7 bases respectively, with 17 bases between them. The CDR3 has 15 residues. CDR3 residues: CASSPYRERVEKLFF. The CDR3 coding sequence is TGTGCCAGTAGTCCATACAGGGAGCGAGTTGAAAAACTGTTTTTT. Using reference TRBV19 and TRBJ1-4 for the parts outside the CDR3, the full variable domain is DGGITQSPKYLFRKEGQNVTLSCEQNLNHDAMYWYRQDPGQGLRLIYYSQIVNDFQKGDIAEGYSVSREKKESFPLTVTSAQKNPTAFYLCASSPYRERVEKLFFGSGTQLSVL.

In this sample, this clonotype turned up a few times. J is TRBJ2-7 and V is TRBV29-1; a weak D match, TRBD1 (6 bases). Trimming removed 4 bases from V and 7 bases from J, with 14 bases in between. Germline V lookup: CDR1 SQVTM, CDR2 ANQGSEA. This CDR3 comprises 12 residues. CDR3 coding DNA: TGCAGCGTTGCTATCGGACAGCCTGAGCAGTACTTC. Protein product: CSVAIGQPEQYF.

The chain is built from TRBV28 and TRBJ2-1; perhaps TRBD1 as D (5 bases). V lost 8 bases and J 4 bases, leaving 12 bases between the germline ends. Germline lookup yields CDR1 MDHEN and CDR2 SYDVKM. There are 13 residues in the CDR3. The CDR3 here is CASAIQEYNEQFF. The CDR3 DNA is TGTGCCAGCGCGATACAGGAATACAATGAGCAGTTCTTC.

This clonotype was detected only a few times. The rearrangement links TRBV7-9 to TRBJ1-5; D may be TRBD1 (6 bases). Looked up from germline, CDR1 is SEHNR and CDR2 is FQNEAQ (reference sequence). The CDR3 has 15 amino acids. The ends were cut back, 5 bases at V and 1 base at J, with 12 bases in the middle. The CDR3: CASSARTDSNQPQHF. The CDR3 DNA is TGTGCCAGCAGCGCCCGGACAGACAGCAATCAGCCCCAGCATTTT.

This clonotype was picked up many times. This chain connects TRBV7-3 to TRBJ2-7, with 7 nucleotides matching TRBD1. Germline lookup yields CDR1 SGHTA and CDR2 FQGTGA. The CDR3 extends over 16 amino acids. The V and J ends lost 2 bases and 3 bases, in that order; junction bases with no gene match: 10. The CDR3 protein is CASSLVKGASIYEQYF. The CDR3 DNA follows: TGTGCCAGCAGCTTAGTGAAGGGGGCATCGATCTACGAGCAGTACTTC.

This rearrangement joins TRBV11-2 to TRBJ1-2; no clear D gene. Germline CDR1 SGHAT, CDR2 FQNNGV. This CDR3 contains 11 residues. V lost 7 bases to trimming and J lost 8 bases, with 11 bases between them. The CDR3 is CASNLGEGYTF. CDR3 DNA: TGTGCCAGCAACCTTGGGGAGGGCTACACCTTC. Variable domain in full (rest from reference TRBV11-2 and TRBJ1-2): EAGVAQSPRYKIIEKRQSVAFWCNPISGHATLYWYQQILGQGPKLLIQFQNNGVVDDSQLPKDRFSAERLKGVDSTLKIQPAKLEDSAVYLCASNLGEGYTFGSGTRLTVV.

This clonotype came up many times. The CDR3 DNA is TGTGCCAGCAGCCCAGAATTACAGGGGAGGGATACGCAGTATTTT. Amino acid sequence: CASSPELQGRDTQYF. This chain joins TRBV7-9 and TRBJ2-3, with D maybe TRBD1 (7 bases). There are 15 residues in the CDR3. The ends were cut back, 5 bases at V and 6 bases at J, with 18 bases in the middle. Germline CDR1 SEHNR, CDR2 FQNEAQ (reference sequence).

This clonotype was seen many times. The chain joins TRBV27 to TRBJ1-2, with D unclear. CDR3 length equals 15 residues. The V gene's germline CDR1 is MNHEY and CDR2 SMNVEV (reference sequence). V lost 0 bases to trimming and J lost 4 bases, with 12 bases between them. The CDR3 DNA is TGTGCCAGCAGTTTATCAGGCCGGACCCCCTATGGCTACACCTTC. This codes for CASSLSGRTPYGYTF.

On this clonotype: A single base separates this from a much larger clone, so it may be a read error. This sequence joins TRBV4-2 and TRBJ2-7; D may be TRBD1 (5 bases). Germline V gives CDR1 LGHNA, CDR2 YNFKEQ. V lost 0 bases and J lost 6, with 6 bases in between. The CDR3 is made up of 12 amino acids. The CDR3 DNA sequence: TGTGCCAGCAGCCAAGATGGGGCCGAGCAGTACTTC. Amino acid sequence: CASSQDGAEQYF.